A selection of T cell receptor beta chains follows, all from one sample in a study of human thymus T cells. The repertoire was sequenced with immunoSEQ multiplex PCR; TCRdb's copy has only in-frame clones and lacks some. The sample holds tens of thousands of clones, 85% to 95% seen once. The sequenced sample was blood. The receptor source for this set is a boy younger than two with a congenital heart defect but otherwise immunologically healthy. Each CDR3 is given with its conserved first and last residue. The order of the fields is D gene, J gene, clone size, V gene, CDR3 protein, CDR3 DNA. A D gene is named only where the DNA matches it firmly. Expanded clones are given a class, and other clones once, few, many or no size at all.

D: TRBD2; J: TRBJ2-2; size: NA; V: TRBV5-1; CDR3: CASSYTLAGLNTGELFF; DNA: TGCGCCAGCAGCTATACTCTAGCGGGGCTTAACACCGGGGAGCTGTTTTTT
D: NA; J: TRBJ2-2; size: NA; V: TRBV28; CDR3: CASSSPPETGELFF; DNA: TGTGCCAGCAGTTCGCCCCCCGAAACCGGGGAGCTGTTTTTT
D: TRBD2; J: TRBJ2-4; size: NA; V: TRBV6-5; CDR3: CASSSGTRRIQYF; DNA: TGTGCCAGCAGCTCCGGGACTAGACGGATTCAGTACTTC
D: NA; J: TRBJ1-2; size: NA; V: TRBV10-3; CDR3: CAISEDGNYGYTF; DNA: TGTGCCATCAGTGAAGACGGTAACTATGGCTACACCTTC
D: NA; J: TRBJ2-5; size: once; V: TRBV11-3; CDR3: CASSLGGWDDQETQYF; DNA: TGTGCCAGCAGCTTAGGGGGGTGGGACGACCAAGAGACCCAGTACTTC
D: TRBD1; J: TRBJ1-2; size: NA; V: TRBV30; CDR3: CAWGTGKNYGYTF; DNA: TGTGCCTGGGGGACAGGGAAGAACTATGGCTACACCTTC
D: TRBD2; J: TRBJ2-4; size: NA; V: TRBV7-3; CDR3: CASSLKAGAKNIQYF; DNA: TGTGCCAGCAGCTTAAAAGCGGGGGCCAAAAACATTCAGTACTTC
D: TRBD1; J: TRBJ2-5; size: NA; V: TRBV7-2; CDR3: CASSLRGAGTGGQTQYF; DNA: TGTGCCAGCAGCTTAAGGGGGGCCGGGACAGGGGGCCAGACCCAGTACTTC
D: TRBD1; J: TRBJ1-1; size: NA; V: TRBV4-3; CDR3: CASSQEGTGANTEAFF; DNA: TGCGCCAGCAGCCAAGAGGGGACAGGGGCGAACACTGAAGCTTTCTTT
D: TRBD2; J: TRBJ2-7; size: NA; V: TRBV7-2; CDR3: CASSLAVAYEQYF; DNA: TGTGCCAGCAGCCTAGCGGTGGCCTACGAGCAGTACTTC
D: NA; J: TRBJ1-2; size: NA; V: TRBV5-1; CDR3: CASSSIWGSNYGYTF; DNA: TGCGCCAGCAGCTCGATCTGGGGGTCAAACTATGGCTACACCTTC
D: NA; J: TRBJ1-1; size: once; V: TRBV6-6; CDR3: CASSAVGGTEAFF; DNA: TGTGCCAGCAGTGCAGTGGGGGGTACTGAAGCTTTCTTT
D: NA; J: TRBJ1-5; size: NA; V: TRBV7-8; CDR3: CASSFAEGNQPQHF; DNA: TGTGCCAGCAGCTTCGCAGAAGGCAATCAGCCCCAGCATTTT
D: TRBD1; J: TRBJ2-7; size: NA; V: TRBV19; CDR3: CASSDRGLSYEQYF; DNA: TGTGCCAGTAGTGACAGGGGGCTTTCCTACGAGCAGTACTTC
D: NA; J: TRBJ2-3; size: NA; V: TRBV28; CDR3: CASSSPTGPSTDTQYF; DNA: TGTGCCAGCAGTTCTCCGACAGGACCTAGCACAGATACGCAGTATTTT
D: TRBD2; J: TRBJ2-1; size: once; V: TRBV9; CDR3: CASSVESGLAGGYNEQFF; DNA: TGTGCCAGCAGCGTGGAAAGCGGACTAGCGGGGGGGTACAATGAGCAGTTCTTC
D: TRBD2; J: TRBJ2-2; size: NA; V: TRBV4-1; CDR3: CASSRGPGGGAPGELFF; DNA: TGCGCCAGCAGCCGGGGCCCGGGCGGGGGGGCCCCCGGGGAGCTGTTTTTT
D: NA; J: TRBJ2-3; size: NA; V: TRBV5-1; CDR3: CASSLDATDTQYF; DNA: TGCGCCAGCAGCTTGGACGCCACAGATACGCAGTATTTT
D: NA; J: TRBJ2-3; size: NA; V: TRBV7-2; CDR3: CASSADFTDTQYF; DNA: TGTGCCAGCAGCGCCGACTTCACAGATACGCAGTATTTT
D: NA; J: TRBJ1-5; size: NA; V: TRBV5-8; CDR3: CASSFGVGQPQHF; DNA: TGTGCCAGCAGCTTCGGAGTGGGACAGCCCCAGCATTTT
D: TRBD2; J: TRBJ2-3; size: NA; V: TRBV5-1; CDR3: CASSLGTSVGTDTQYF; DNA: TGCGCCAGCAGCTTGGGTACTAGCGTTGGCACAGATACGCAGTATTTT
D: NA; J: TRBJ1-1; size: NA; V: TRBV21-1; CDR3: CASSKDKNTEAFF; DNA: TGTGCCAGCAGCAAGGACAAAAACACTGAAGCTTTCTTT
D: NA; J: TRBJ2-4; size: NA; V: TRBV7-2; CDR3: CASSLAHIVAKNIQYF; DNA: TGTGCCAGCAGCTTAGCGCATATAGTAGCCAAAAACATTCAGTACTTC
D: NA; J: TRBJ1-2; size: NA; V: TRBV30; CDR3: CAWSQDRNYGYTF; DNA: TGTGCCTGGAGTCAGGACAGAAACTATGGCTACACCTTC
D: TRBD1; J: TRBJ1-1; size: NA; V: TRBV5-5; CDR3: CASSQDRGRAFF; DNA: TGTGCCAGCAGCCAGGACAGGGGGCGGGCTTTCTTT
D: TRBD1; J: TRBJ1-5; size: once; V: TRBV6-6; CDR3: CASSPDRGQPQHF; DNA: TGTGCCAGCAGTCCGGACAGGGGGCAGCCCCAGCATTTT
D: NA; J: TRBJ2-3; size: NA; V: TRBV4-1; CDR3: CASREGGGPTDTQYF; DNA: TGCGCCAGCAGGGAGGGGGGGGGCCCCACAGATACGCAGTATTTT
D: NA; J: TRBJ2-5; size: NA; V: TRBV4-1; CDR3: CASSHPRGGARRETQYF; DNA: TGCGCCAGCAGCCACCCCAGGGGGGGGGCTCGGCGAGAGACCCAGTACTTC
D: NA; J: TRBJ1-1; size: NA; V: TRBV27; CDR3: CASSLWPGPAFF; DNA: TGTGCCAGCAGTTTATGGCCCGGGCCAGCTTTCTTT
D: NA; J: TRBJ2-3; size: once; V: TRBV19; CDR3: CASSSTGATDTQYF; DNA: TGTGCCAGTAGTAGTACAGGCGCCACAGATACGCAGTATTTT
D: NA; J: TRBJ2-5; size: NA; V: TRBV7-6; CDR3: CASSFAQETQYF; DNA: TGTGCCAGCAGCTTTGCCCAAGAGACCCAGTACTTC
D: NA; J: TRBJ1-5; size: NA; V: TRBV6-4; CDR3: CASSEYGNNQPQHF; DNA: TGTGCCAGCAGTGAGTACGGGAACAATCAGCCCCAGCATTTT
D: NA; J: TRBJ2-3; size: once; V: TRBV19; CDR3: CASGPPNTQYF; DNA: TGTGCCAGTGGGCCCCCAAATACGCAGTATTTT
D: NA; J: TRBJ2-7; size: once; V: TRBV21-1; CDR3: CASRTGGPSYEQYF; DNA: TGTGCCAGCAGGACCGGGGGCCCCTCCTACGAGCAGTACTTC
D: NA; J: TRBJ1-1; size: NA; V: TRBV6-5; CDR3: CASSYRGAYNTEAFF; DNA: TGTGCCAGCAGTTACCGGGGGGCCTATAACACTGAAGCTTTCTTT
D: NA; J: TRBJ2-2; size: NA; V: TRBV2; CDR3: CASSGPDDFPNTGELFF; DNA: TGTGCCAGCAGTGGGCCAGATGATTTTCCGAACACCGGGGAGCTGTTTTTT
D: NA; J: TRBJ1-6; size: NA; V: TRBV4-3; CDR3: CASSQEIGDYNSPLHF; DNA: TGCGCCAGCAGCCAAGAGATCGGGGACTATAATTCACCCCTCCACTTT
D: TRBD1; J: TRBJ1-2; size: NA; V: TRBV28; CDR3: CASSLDREDGYGYTF; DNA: TGTGCCAGCAGTTTAGACAGGGAGGATGGCTATGGCTACACCTTC
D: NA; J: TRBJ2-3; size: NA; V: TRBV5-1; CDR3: CASSLGVSTDTQYF; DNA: TGCGCCAGCAGCTTGGGGGTAAGCACAGATACGCAGTATTTT
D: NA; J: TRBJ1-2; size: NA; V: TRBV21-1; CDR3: CASSKGQNYGYTF; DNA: TGTGCCAGCAGCAAAGGACAAAACTATGGCTACACCTTC
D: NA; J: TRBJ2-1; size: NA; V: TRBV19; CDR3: CASSSLRGDEQFF; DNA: TGTGCCAGTAGTTCTCTTAGAGGGGATGAGCAGTTCTTC
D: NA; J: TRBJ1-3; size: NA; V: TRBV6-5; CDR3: CASRQGATSGNTIYF; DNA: TGTGCCAGCAGACAAGGGGCCACCTCTGGAAACACCATATATTTT
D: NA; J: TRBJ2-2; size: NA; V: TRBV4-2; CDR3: CASSQDPARKRTGELFF; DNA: TGTGCCAGCAGCCAAGATCCGGCTAGAAAGCGCACCGGGGAGCTGTTTTTT